This TCR beta chain is drawn from a study of blood T cell repertoires in COVID-19. For the study at large: Samples representing acute and convalescent COVID-19 were sourced from the United States, Italy and Spain.

Enrollment of patients from Seattle took place during active infection, with longitudinal follow-up. Repertoires were generated with immunoSEQ multiplex PCR, while TCRdb's copy carries only in-frame clones and drops some. Of 150,000 to 200,000 clones listed, around 92% are singletons. Trimming removed 4 bases from V and 6 bases from J, with 17 bases in between. The CDR3 runs to 15 residues. Germline assignment: CDR1 SGDLS and CDR2 YYNGEE. The J gene is TRBJ2-1, the V gene TRBV9; D gene unclear. The TCR was taken from a man aged 25 to 40 with COVID-19, enrolled during active disease. Material for sequencing was peripheral blood. This CDR3 is CASSISTGRSNEQFF. The CDR3 region has the DNA TGTGCCAGCAGCATCTCCACGGGTCGGAGCAATGAGCAGTTCTTC.